This T cell receptor beta chain was observed in a study of radiotherapy plus CTLA-4 blockade in lung cancer. Produced via immunoSEQ multiplex PCR; TCRdb's table is partial and in-frame only. The repertoire holds about 45,000 clones, roughly three quarters seen once, with roughly 8% in the top ten. The V gene's germline CDR1 is SGHNT and CDR2 YYREEE (reference sequence). The CDR3 is made up of 16 amino acids. V was clipped by 4 bases and J by 3 bases; unmatched bases: 6. Whole-study results and caveats: Radiotherapy with ipilimumab was followed by blood expansion of tumor-derived clones. Per reports, early blood T cell clone dynamics, plus interferon-beta, forecast response most strongly.

Those patients who had chemo-refractory metastatic non-small-cell lung cancer were given focal radiation along with CTLA-4 blockade through ipilimumab. A word on this clone: The antigen is not known.

The rearrangement uses TRBV5-4 and TRBJ2-3, with 12 bases identical to TRBD1. The source was peripheral blood, collected from a patient treated with radiotherapy plus ipilimumab. The receptor was isolated from a human donor with non-small cell lung cancer who had stable disease on radiotherapy plus ipilimumab. The CDR3 loop reads CASSLGQGALTDTQYF. DNA for the CDR3: TGTGCCAGCAGCCTGGGACAGGGGGCTTTGACAGATACGCAGTATTTT.